Following are 5 T cell receptor beta chains from one sample sequenced in a study of T cell responses to AZD1222 COVID-19 vaccine. Some clones are missing from TCRdb's copy, which holds only in-frame ones; the method was immunoSEQ multiplex PCR. The sample yields 150,000 to 200,000 clones, around nine tenths seen once. Sequences were derived from peripheral blood, sampled on day 0 of AZD1222 vaccination. These TCRs come from an adult in good health.

The V call is TRBV7-9, the J call TRBJ2-7; D remains unclear. This CDR3 is 11 amino acids long. The germline V gene encodes CDR1 SEHNR and CDR2 FQNEAQ (reference sequence). Deletions cut 7 bases from V and 7 bases from J, with 11 bases between. The DNA for the CDR3 is TGTGCCAGCAATATAAGGGAAGAGCAGTACTTC. It codes for CASNIREEQYF.

The genes are TRBV7-9 and TRBJ1-4; 11 bases are shared with TRBD1. The CDR3 consists of 15 residues. Trimming cost V 4 bases and J 6 bases; bases outside gene matches: 4. Germline V gives CDR1 SEHNR, CDR2 FQNEAQ (reference sequence). CDR3 nucleotides: TGTGCCAGCAGCTCCGGACAGGGGGCGCATGAAAAACTGTTTTTT. Translating gives CASSSGQGAHEKLFF.

V usage is TRBV10-3 and J usage is TRBJ1-3; no firm D call. The germline gives CDR1 ENHRY, CDR2 SYGVKD. The CDR3 length is 13 residues. Trimming removed 9 bases from V and 4 bases from J, with 13 bases in between. CDR3 amino acids: CAMGAGLGNTIYF. CDR3 nucleotide sequence: TGTGCCATGGGTGCGGGGTTAGGAAACACCATATATTTT.

The V gene is TRBV5-6, the J gene TRBJ2-7; 7 nucleotides align to TRBD1. Per the germline V gene, CDR1 is SGHDT and CDR2 is YYEEEE. V lost 3 bases to trimming and J lost 2 bases; unmatched junction nucleotides: 8. CDR3 size: 15 residues. The CDR3 DNA sequence: TGTGCCAGCAGCTACGGGACAGCGAGGGCCTACGAGCAGTACGTC. Translated: CASSYGTARAYEQYV.

The chain couples TRBV7-3 to TRBJ2-2; D call uncertain. Trimming shortened V by 1 base and J by 2 bases, and 17 bases separated the two germline ends. This CDR3 is built from 18 residues. Germline lookup yields CDR1 SGHTA and CDR2 FQGTGA. Here the CDR3 DNA reads TGTGCCAGCAGCTTAAAACCCACGGGCCTGATAAACACCGGGGAGCTGTTTTTT. Amino acid sequence: CASSLKPTGLINTGELFF.